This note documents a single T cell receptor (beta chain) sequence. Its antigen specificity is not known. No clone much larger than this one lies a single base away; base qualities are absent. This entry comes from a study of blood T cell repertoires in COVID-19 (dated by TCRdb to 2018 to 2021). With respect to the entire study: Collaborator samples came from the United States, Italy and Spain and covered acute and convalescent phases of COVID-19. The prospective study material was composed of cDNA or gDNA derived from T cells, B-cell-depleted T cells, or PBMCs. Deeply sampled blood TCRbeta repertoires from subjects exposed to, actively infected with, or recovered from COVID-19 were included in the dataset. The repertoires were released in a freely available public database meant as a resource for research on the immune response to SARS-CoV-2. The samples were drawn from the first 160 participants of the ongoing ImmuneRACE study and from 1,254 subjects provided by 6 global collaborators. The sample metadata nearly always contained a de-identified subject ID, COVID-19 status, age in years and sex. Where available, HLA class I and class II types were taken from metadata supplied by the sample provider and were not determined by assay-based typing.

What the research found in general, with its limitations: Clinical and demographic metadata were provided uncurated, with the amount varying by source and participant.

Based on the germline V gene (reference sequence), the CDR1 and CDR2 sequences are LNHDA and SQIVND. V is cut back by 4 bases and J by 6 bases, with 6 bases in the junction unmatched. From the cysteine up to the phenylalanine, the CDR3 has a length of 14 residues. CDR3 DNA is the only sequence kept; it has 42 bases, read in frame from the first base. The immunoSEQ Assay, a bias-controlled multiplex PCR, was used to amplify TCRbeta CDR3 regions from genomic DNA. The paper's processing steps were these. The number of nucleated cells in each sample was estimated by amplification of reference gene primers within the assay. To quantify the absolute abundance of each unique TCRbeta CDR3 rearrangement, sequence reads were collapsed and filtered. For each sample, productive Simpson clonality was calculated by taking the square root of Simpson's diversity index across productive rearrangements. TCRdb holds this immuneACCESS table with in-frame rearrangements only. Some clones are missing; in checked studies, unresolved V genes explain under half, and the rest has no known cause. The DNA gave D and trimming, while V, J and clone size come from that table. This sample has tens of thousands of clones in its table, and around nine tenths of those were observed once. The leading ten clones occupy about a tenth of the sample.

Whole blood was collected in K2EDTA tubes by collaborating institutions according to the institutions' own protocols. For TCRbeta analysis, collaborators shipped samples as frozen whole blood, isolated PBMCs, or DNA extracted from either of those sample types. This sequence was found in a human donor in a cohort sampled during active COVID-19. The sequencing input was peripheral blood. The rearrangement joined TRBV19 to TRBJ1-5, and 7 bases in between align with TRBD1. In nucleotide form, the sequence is TGTGCCAGTAGTACGACAGGGTTGGGTCAGCCCCAGCATTTT. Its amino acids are CASSTTGLGQPQHF.